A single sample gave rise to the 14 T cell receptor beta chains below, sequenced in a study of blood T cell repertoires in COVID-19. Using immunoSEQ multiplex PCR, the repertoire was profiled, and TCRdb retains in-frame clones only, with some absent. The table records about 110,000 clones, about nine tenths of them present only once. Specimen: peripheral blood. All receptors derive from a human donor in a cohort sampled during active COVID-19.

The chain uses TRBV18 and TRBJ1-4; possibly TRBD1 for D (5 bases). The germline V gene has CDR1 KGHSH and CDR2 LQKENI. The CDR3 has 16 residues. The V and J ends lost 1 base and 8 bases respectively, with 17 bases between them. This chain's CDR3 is CASSPLIRQGDEKLFF. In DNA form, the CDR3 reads TGTGCCAGCTCACCACTTATTCGGCAGGGCGACGAAAAACTGTTTTTT. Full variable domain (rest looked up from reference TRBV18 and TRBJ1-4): NAGVMQNPRHLVRRRGQEARLRCSPMKGHSHVYWYRQLPEEGLKFMVYLQKENIIDESGMPKERFSAEFPKEGPSILRIQQVVRGDSAAYFCASSPLIRQGDEKLFFGSGTQLSVL.

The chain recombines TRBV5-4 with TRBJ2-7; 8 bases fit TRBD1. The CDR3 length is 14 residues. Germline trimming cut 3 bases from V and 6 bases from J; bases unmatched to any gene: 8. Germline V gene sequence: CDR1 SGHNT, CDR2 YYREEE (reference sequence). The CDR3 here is CASSSSTGAPEQYF. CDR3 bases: TGTGCCAGCAGCTCTTCGACAGGGGCCCCCGAGCAGTACTTC.

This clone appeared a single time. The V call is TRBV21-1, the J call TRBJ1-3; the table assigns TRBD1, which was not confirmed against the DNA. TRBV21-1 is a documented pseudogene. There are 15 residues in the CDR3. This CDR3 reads CASSADRDAGNTIYF. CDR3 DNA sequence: TGTGCCAGCAGCGCAGACAGGGACGCTGGAAACACCATATATTTT.

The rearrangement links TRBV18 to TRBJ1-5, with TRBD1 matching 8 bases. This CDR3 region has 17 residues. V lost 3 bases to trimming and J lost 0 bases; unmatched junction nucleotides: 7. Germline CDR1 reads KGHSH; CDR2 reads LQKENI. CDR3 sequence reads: CASSPVGQANSNQPQHF. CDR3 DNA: TGTGCCAGCTCACCGGTGGGACAGGCGAATAGCAATCAGCCCCAGCATTTT. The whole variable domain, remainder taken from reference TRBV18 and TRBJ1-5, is NAGVMQNPRHLVRRRGQEARLRCSPMKGHSHVYWYRQLPEEGLKFMVYLQKENIIDESGMPKERFSAEFPKEGPSILRIQQVVRGDSAAYFCASSPVGQANSNQPQHFGDGTRLSIL.

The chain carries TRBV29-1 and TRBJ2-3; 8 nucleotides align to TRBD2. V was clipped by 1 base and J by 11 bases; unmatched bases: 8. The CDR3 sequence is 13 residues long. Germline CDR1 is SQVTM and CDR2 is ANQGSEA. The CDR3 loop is CSVEAGGLSVQYF. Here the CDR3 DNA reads TGCAGCGTTGAAGCGGGAGGGCTTAGTGTGCAGTATTTT.

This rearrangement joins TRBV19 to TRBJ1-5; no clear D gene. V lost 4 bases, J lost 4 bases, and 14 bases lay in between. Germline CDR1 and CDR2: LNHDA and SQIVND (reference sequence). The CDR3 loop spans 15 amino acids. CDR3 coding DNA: TGTGCCAGTAGTACTCCTGGCAGGCCGAATCAGCCCCAGCATTTT. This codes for CASSTPGRPNQPQHF.

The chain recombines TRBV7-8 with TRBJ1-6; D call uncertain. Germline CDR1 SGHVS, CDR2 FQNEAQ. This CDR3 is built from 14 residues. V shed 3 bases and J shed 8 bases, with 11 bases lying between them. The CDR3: CASSFGWGDSPLHF. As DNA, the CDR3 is TGTGCCAGCAGCTTCGGTTGGGGAGATTCACCCCTCCACTTT.

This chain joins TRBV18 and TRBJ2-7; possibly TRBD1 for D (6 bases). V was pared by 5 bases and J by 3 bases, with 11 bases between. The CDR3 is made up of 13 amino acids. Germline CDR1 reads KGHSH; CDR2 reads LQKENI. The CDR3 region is CASSWDKNYEQYF. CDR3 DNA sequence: TGTGCCAGCTCATGGGACAAAAACTACGAGCAGTACTTC.

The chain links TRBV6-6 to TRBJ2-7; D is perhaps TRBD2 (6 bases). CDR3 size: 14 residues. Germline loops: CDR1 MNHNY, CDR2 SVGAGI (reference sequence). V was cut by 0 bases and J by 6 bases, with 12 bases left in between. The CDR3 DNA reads TGTGCCAGCAGTTACTCTGGCGCGGGGCCCGAGCAGTACTTC. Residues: CASSYSGAGPEQYF.

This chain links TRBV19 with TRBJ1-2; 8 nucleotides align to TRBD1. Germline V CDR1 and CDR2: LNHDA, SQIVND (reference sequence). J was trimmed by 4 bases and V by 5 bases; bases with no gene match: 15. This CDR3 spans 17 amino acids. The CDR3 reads CASSAPGTGPSVYGYTF. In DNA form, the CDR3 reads TGTGCCAGTAGTGCTCCCGGGACAGGTCCCTCTGTCTATGGCTACACCTTC.

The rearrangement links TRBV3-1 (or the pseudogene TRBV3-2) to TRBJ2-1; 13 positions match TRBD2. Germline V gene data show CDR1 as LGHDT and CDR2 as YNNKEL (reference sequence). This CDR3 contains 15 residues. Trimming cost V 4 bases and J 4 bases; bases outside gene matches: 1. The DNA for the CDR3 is TGTGCCAGCAGCCCGGGACTAGCGGGGTACAATGAGCAGTTCTTC. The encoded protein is CASSPGLAGYNEQFF.

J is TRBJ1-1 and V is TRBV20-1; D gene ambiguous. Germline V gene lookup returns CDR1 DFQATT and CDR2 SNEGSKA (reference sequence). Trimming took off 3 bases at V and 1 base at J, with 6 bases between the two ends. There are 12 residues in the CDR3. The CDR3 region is CSASWQNTEAFF. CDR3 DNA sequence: TGCAGTGCTAGTTGGCAGAACACTGAAGCTTTCTTT.

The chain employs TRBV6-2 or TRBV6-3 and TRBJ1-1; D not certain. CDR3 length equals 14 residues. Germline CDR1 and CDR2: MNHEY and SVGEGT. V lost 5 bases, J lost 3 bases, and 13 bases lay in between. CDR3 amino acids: CASSRRAEDTEAFF. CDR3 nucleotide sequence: TGTGCCAGCAGTCGGCGTGCGGAGGACACTGAAGCTTTCTTT.

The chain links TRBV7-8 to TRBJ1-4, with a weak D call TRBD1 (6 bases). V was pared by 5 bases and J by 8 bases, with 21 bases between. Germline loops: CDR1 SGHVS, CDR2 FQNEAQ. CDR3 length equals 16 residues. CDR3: CASSGDPGDVDEKLFF. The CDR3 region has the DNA TGTGCCAGCAGCGGGGACCCAGGGGATGTGGACGAAAAACTGTTTTTT.